This T cell receptor beta chain was captured in a study of tumor-infiltrating lymphocytes in primary liver carcinoma. Study-wide background: Tumor stage was T1-T3 N0M0, and tumor size was about 4.2 to 11 cm across. General observations from the study: Tumor tissue displayed a significantly greater top-250-clone fraction than blood (p = 0.039). Lesser overlap characterized tumor-adjacent and tumor-blood pairs relative to tumor region pairs. The study found only about 7-24% of top clones in all five tumor regions.

From roughly 21-30 mg of unsorted bulk tissue, DNA and RNA were co-extracted together. Points on this clonotype: Antigen: not known. Because it lacks the conserved phenylalanine or tryptophan at the end, this CDR3 is likely a read error.

The germline V gene has CDR1 SGHNT and CDR2 YYREEE (reference sequence). The CDR3 runs 12 residues. Starting material of 450 to 500 ng total RNA yielded TCR beta cDNA via a constant-region primer. Investigators got TCR beta libraries out of three nested multiplex PCR rounds, done with slightly modified ARM-PCR. It was with TRBV1-TRBV30 forward primers and a C-beta reverse primer that the first two PCR rounds were run, at roughly 10 cycles each. TCRdb fed the multiplex PCR reads into MiXCR, producing one record per CDR3 protein. The sample has fewer than 200,000 distinct CDR3 sequences, around four fifths seen once.

The specimen sequenced was tumor tissue from primary liver carcinoma. The chain combines TRBV5-4 with TRBJ2-3; no definite D call. The sequence was obtained from a man aged 40-50 years with primary liver carcinoma and hepatitis B virus infection. This chain's CDR3 is CASSLSTDTQYL. The CDR3, as DNA: TGTGCCAGTAGCTTGAGCACAGATACGCAGTATCTT.